This T cell receptor (beta chain) stems from a study of T cell responses to AZD1222 COVID-19 vaccine. Study-wide findings and caveats: The number of AZD1222 recipients seropositive at baseline was only five to seven. Donor demographics were predominantly white British with a female majority; clonal diversity may be underestimated. The study found vaccine-associated CD4 TCRs spanning spike, dominant at 160-218 and 743-854.

The table came from immunoSEQ multiplex PCR; TCRdb's copy has only in-frame clones and leaves some out. The sample holds some 120,000 clones, 70% to 85% seen once. This clone was counted only a few times. Its antigen is undetermined. Source: peripheral blood, taken 28 days after the second AZD1222 dose. The receptor's source is an adult who received the AZD1222 COVID-19 vaccine.

CDR3 sequence: CASRSGSGAGELFF. CDR3 coding DNA: TGTGCCAGCAGATCTGGGAGCGGAGCCGGGGAGCTGTTTTTT. The chain joins TRBV5-6 to TRBJ2-2; possibly TRBD2 for D (5 bases). The CDR3 consists of 14 residues. Trimming left V 5 bases short and J 6 bases short, with 14 bases between. CDR1 is SGHDT and CDR2 is YYEEEE in the germline V gene. The full variable domain, rest sourced from reference TRBV5-6 and TRBJ2-2, is DAGVTQSPTHLIKTRGQQVTLRCSPKSGHDTVSWYQQALGQGPQFIFQYYEEEERQRGNFPDRFSGHQFPNYSSELNVNALLLGDSALYLCASRSGSGAGELFFGEGSRLTVL.